This T cell receptor (beta chain) derives from a study of OX40 agonist ivuxolimab in advanced cancers. About the study: The dose-escalation cohort had hepatocellular carcinoma, melanoma, renal cell or head and neck cancer.

Generated by immunoSEQ multiplex PCR, the TCRdb table keeps only in-frame clones and is missing some. The table lists more than 75,000 clones, 80% to 90% of them singletons. V gave up 3 bases and J gave up 6 bases, with 9 bases separating them. The CDR3 is 13 residues long. The germline CDR1 and CDR2 sequences are LNHDA and SQIVND (reference sequence). Patients had blood sampled at baseline and again on cycle 4 day 1 and cycle 7 day 1. The source was CD4+ or CD8+ T cells sorted from blood, collected in a trial of the OX40 agonist ivuxolimab. This receptor was obtained from an adult with an advanced solid tumor such as melanoma, head and neck, liver or kidney cancer. The chain has TRBV19 and TRBJ1-5; D remains unclear. This chain's CDR3 is CASSIRAAQPQHF. The DNA of the CDR3 is TGTGCCAGTAGTATTAGGGCCGCTCAGCCCCAGCATTTT.